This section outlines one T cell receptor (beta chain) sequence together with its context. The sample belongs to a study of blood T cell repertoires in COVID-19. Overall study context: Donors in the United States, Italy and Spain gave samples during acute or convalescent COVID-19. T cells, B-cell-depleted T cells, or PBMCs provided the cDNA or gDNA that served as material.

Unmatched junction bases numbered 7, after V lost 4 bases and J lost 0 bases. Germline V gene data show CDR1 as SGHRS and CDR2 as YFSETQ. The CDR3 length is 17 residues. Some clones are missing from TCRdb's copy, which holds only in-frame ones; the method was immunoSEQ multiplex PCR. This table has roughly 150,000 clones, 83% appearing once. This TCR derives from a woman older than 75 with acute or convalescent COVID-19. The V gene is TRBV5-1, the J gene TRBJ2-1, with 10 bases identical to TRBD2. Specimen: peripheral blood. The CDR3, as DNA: TGCGCCAGCAGCCCAACTAGCGGGGTTAGCTCCTACAATGAGCAGTTCTTC. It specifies CASSPTSGVSSYNEQFF.